Listed below are T cell receptor beta chains from one sample, sequenced in a study of cytotoxic CD8 clonotypes in ibrutinib-treated CLL. Some clones are missing from TCRdb's copy, which holds only in-frame ones; the method was immunoSEQ multiplex PCR. The data hold about 300,000 clones, with roughly two thirds observed a single time. The sample in question was PBMCs, obtained after 36 months of ibrutinib treatment. The receptors were sampled from a human donor with chronic lymphocytic leukemia. Both conserved end residues are part of each CDR3. D genes are given only for firm matches. Clone size is shown for a subset of rows, as once, few, many or a class of expanded clone.

J: TRBJ2-2; size: -; V: TRBV29-1; length: 12; D: -; DNA: TGCAGCGTTGAAGAGGCGACCGGGGAGCTGTTTTTT; CDR3: CSVEEATGELFF
J: TRBJ2-5; size: many; V: TRBV4-1; length: 15; D: TRBD1; DNA: TGCGCCAGCAGCCTTGGGACAGCTGGTCCAGAGACCCAGTACTTC; CDR3: CASSLGTAGPETQYF
J: TRBJ1-4; size: -; V: TRBV11-2; length: 12; D: -; DNA: TGTGCCAGCAGCTTAGTGAATCGAAAACTGTTTTTT; CDR3: CASSLVNRKLFF
J: TRBJ1-4; size: few; V: TRBV11-2; length: 9; D: -; DNA: TGTGCCAGCAGCTTCCCGCTGTTTTTT; CDR3: CASSFPLFF
J: TRBJ2-7; size: -; V: TRBV27; length: 15; D: TRBD2; DNA: TGTGCCAGCAGTTACGGGACTAGCGGGACGTACGAGCAGTACTTC; CDR3: CASSYGTSGTYEQYF
J: TRBJ2-7; size: -; V: TRBV18; length: 13; D: -; DNA: TGTGCCAGTACGTCAGAGAAAACCTACGAGCAGTACTTC; CDR3: CASTSEKTYEQYF
J: TRBJ2-2; size: -; V: TRBV7-3; length: 13; D: -; DNA: TGTGCCAGCAGCCCACGAAACACCGGGGAGCTGTTTTTT; CDR3: CASSPRNTGELFF
J: TRBJ1-5; size: -; V: TRBV5-6; length: 15; D: -; DNA: TGTGCCAGCAGCTTATATGGGAACCAAAATCAGCCCCAGCATTTT; CDR3: CASSLYGNQNQPQHF
J: TRBJ2-3; size: -; V: TRBV19; length: 13; D: -; DNA: TGTGCCAGTAGTCCACGCTTGCCGGATACGCAGTATTTT; CDR3: CASSPRLPDTQYF
J: TRBJ2-7; size: -; V: TRBV7-2; length: 16; D: -; DNA: TGTGCCAGCAGCCCAGTGGTGGCGGTAGTATCCTACGAGCAGTACTTC; CDR3: CASSPVVAVVSYEQYF
J: TRBJ2-5; size: few; V: TRBV27; length: 13; D: TRBD1; DNA: TGTGCCAGCAGTTCGACAGGGGGCGAGACCCAGTACTTC; CDR3: CASSSTGGETQYF
J: TRBJ2-1; size: -; V: TRBV6-5; length: 13; D: TRBD2; DNA: TGTGCCAGCAGCAGCGGGAGTAACAATGAGCAGTTCTTC; CDR3: CASSSGSNNEQFF
J: TRBJ2-3; size: -; V: TRBV7-2; length: 15; D: -; DNA: TGTGCCAGCAGCCCCGGTACAGGGCGAATAGATACGCAGTATTTT; CDR3: CASSPGTGRIDTQYF
J: TRBJ1-1; size: -; V: TRBV7-6; length: 13; D: -; DNA: TGTGCCAGCAGCTTAGACAGAATCTCTGAAGCTTTCTTT; CDR3: CASSLDRISEAFF
J: TRBJ2-4; size: -; V: TRBV28; length: 15; D: -; DNA: TGTGCCAGCAGTCCCTATGGGGGCGGCAAAAACATTCAGTACTTC; CDR3: CASSPYGGGKNIQYF
J: TRBJ1-1; size: few; V: TRBV5-1; length: 14; D: TRBD1; DNA: TGCGCCAGCAGTCCTACAGGGGGCCACACTGAAGCTTTCTTT; CDR3: CASSPTGGHTEAFF
J: TRBJ2-4; size: few; V: TRBV4-2; length: 16; D: -; DNA: TGTGCCAGCAGCCCAGGATTACATCTAGCCAAAAACATTCAGTACTTC; CDR3: CASSPGLHLAKNIQYF
J: TRBJ1-1; size: -; V: TRBV5-1; length: 16; D: TRBD1; DNA: TGCGCCAGCAGCTTAACCTTGGGACAGTTGAACACTGAAGCTTTCTTT; CDR3: CASSLTLGQLNTEAFF
J: TRBJ1-1; size: -; V: TRBV5-1; length: 15; D: -; DNA: TGCGCCAGCAGCTTGGACTTCAGGGTTAACACTGAAGCTTTCTTT; CDR3: CASSLDFRVNTEAFF
J: TRBJ2-1; size: -; V: TRBV11-1; length: 16; D: -; DNA: TGTGCCAGCAGCCTCGTTCCGGGACTTAAGAACGAGGAGCAGTTCTTC; CDR3: CASSLVPGLKNEEQFF
J: TRBJ2-7; size: -; V: TRBV5-1; length: 15; D: TRBD1; DNA: TGCGCCAGCAGCGTACCGGGGACAGGGGGCCGCGAGCAGTACTTC; CDR3: CASSVPGTGGREQYF
J: TRBJ2-5; size: -; V: TRBV19; length: 13; D: -; DNA: TGTGCCAGTAGTATAGCGGGCTCCGAGACCCAGTACTTC; CDR3: CASSIAGSETQYF
J: TRBJ2-3; size: few; V: TRBV13; length: 13; D: -; DNA: TGTGCCAGCAGCTTCCTCACAGATCGTACGCAGTATTTT; CDR3: CASSFLTDRTQYF
J: TRBJ2-5; size: -; V: TRBV6-7; length: 20; D: TRBD1; DNA: TGTGCCAGCAGTGTGGGTGCCGCGACAGGGGGTCTGTTGGAGACGGAGACCCAGTACTTC; CDR3: CASSVGAATGGLLETETQYF
J: TRBJ1-5; size: once; V: TRBV4-1; length: 15; D: -; DNA: TGCGCCAGCAGCCAAGACGGGGTCGGGTTTCAGCCCCAGCATTTT; CDR3: CASSQDGVGFQPQHF
J: TRBJ2-5; size: -; V: TRBV6-6; length: 12; D: -; DNA: TGTGCCAGCAGCAGACAAGGCGAGACCCAGTACTTC; CDR3: CASSRQGETQYF
J: TRBJ2-6; size: -; V: TRBV5-4; length: 15; D: -; DNA: TGTGCCAGCAGCTCCAGGAGCTCTGGGGCCAACGTCCTGACTTTC; CDR3: CASSSRSSGANVLTF
J: TRBJ2-1; size: few; V: TRBV6-6; length: 14; D: TRBD1; DNA: TGTGCCAGCAGTTACCGGGACAGGGTCTATGAGCAGTTCTTC; CDR3: CASSYRDRVYEQFF
J: TRBJ2-7; size: few; V: TRBV5-8; length: 15; D: -; DNA: TGTGCCAGCAGCTTGGAACCCCTTATGGCCTACGAGCAGTACTTC; CDR3: CASSLEPLMAYEQYF